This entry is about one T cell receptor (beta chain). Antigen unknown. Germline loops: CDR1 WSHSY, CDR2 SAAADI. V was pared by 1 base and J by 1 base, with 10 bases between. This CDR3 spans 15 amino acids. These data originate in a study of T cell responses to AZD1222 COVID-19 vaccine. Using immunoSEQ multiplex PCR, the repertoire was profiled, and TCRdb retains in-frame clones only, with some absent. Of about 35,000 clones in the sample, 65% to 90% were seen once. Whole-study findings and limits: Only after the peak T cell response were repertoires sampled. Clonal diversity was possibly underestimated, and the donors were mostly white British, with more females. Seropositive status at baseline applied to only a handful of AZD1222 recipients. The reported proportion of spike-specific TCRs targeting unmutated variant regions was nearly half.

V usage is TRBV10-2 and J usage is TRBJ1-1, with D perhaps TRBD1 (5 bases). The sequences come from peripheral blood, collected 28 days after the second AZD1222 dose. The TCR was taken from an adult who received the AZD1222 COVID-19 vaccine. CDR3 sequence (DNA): TGCGCCAGCAGTGAGTGGGGGAGCACGAACACTGAAGCTTTCTTT. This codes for CASSEWGSTNTEAFF.